This is a list of T cell receptor beta chains from one sample in a study of T cell responses to AZD1222 COVID-19 vaccine. TCRdb's copy holds only in-frame clones and misses some; the assay was immunoSEQ multiplex PCR. The sample contains some 130,000 clones, 85% to 95% of which appear only once. This sample comprised peripheral blood, obtained on day 0 of AZD1222 vaccination. The origin of the receptors is an adult in good health. Each CDR3 is given with its conserved first and last residue. D genes are given only for firm matches. Expanded clones are given a class, and other clones once, few, many or no size at all.

J gene: TRBJ1-2; CDR3 length: 13; clone size: .; V gene: TRBV5-4; D gene: TRBD1; CDR3 protein: CASSPGQDYGYTF; CDR3 DNA: TGTGCCAGCAGCCCCGGACAGGACTATGGCTACACCTTC
J gene: TRBJ2-7; CDR3 length: 13; clone size: .; V gene: TRBV12-5; D gene: TRBD2; CDR3 protein: CASRGLAIHEQYF; CDR3 DNA: TGTGCTAGCCGGGGACTAGCGATCCACGAGCAGTACTTC
J gene: TRBJ1-5; CDR3 length: 14; clone size: .; V gene: TRBV3-1/TRBV3-2; D gene: .; CDR3 protein: CASSQGDSNQPQHF; CDR3 DNA: TGTGCCAGCAGCCAAGGGGACAGCAATCAGCCCCAGCATTTT
J gene: TRBJ2-7; CDR3 length: 12; clone size: .; V gene: TRBV7-9; D gene: .; CDR3 protein: CASSYDSYEQYF; CDR3 DNA: TGTGCCAGCAGCTACGACAGTTACGAGCAGTACTTC
J gene: TRBJ1-2; CDR3 length: 12; clone size: once; V gene: TRBV19; D gene: .; CDR3 protein: CASRGRSVGYTF; CDR3 DNA: TGTGCCAGTAGGGGCCGGTCGGTCGGGTACACCTTC
J gene: TRBJ1-6; CDR3 length: 14; clone size: .; V gene: TRBV6-5; D gene: .; CDR3 protein: CASSYRAGGAPLHF; CDR3 DNA: TGTGCCAGCAGTTACCGTGCAGGAGGAGCACCCCTCCACTTT
J gene: TRBJ1-2; CDR3 length: 12; clone size: .; V gene: TRBV13; D gene: .; CDR3 protein: CASSFPHGDYTF; CDR3 DNA: TGTGCCAGCAGCTTTCCGCATGGCGACTACACCTTC
J gene: TRBJ1-1; CDR3 length: 15; clone size: .; V gene: TRBV19; D gene: .; CDR3 protein: CASSIYVGQNTEAFF; CDR3 DNA: TGTGCCAGTAGTATCTATGTGGGGCAGAACACTGAAGCTTTCTTT
J gene: TRBJ1-2; CDR3 length: 14; clone size: .; V gene: TRBV6-5; D gene: TRBD1; CDR3 protein: CASSYDRGTYGYTF; CDR3 DNA: TGTGCCAGCAGTTACGACAGGGGCACCTATGGCTACACCTTC
J gene: TRBJ2-7; CDR3 length: 13; clone size: .; V gene: TRBV12-3/TRBV12-4; D gene: .; CDR3 protein: CASSPFSMGEQYF; CDR3 DNA: TGTGCCAGCAGTCCTTTTTCGATGGGCGAGCAGTACTTC
J gene: TRBJ2-1; CDR3 length: 16; clone size: .; V gene: TRBV5-1; D gene: TRBD1; CDR3 protein: CASSGPGTGSFNEQFF; CDR3 DNA: TGCGCCAGCAGCGGACCTGGGACAGGGTCTTTCAATGAGCAGTTCTTC
J gene: TRBJ1-2; CDR3 length: 12; clone size: .; V gene: TRBV3-1/TRBV3-2; D gene: TRBD1; CDR3 protein: CASARTGNGYTF; CDR3 DNA: TGTGCCAGCGCACGGACAGGGAATGGCTACACCTTC
J gene: TRBJ1-1; CDR3 length: 12; clone size: .; V gene: TRBV12-3/TRBV12-4; D gene: .; CDR3 protein: CASGEGYTEAFF; CDR3 DNA: TGTGCCAGCGGCGAAGGGTACACTGAAGCTTTCTTT
J gene: TRBJ2-1; CDR3 length: 11; clone size: .; V gene: TRBV20-1; D gene: .; CDR3 protein: CSALQANEQFF; CDR3 DNA: TGCAGTGCCCTTCAGGCCAATGAGCAGTTCTTC
J gene: TRBJ2-1; CDR3 length: 16; clone size: .; V gene: TRBV7-2; D gene: TRBD2; CDR3 protein: CASSPALLAGGHEQFF; CDR3 DNA: TGTGCCAGCAGCCCAGCTCTTTTAGCGGGGGGGCATGAGCAGTTCTTC
J gene: TRBJ1-2; CDR3 length: 15; clone size: .; V gene: TRBV4-1; D gene: TRBD1; CDR3 protein: CASSQTYDRDYGYTF; CDR3 DNA: TGCGCCAGCAGCCAAACGTACGACAGGGACTATGGCTACACCTTC
J gene: TRBJ2-7; CDR3 length: 15; clone size: .; V gene: TRBV5-4; D gene: .; CDR3 protein: CASSDNMYTTYEQYF; CDR3 DNA: TGTGCCAGCAGCGATAACATGTACACTACCTACGAGCAGTACTTC
J gene: TRBJ2-6; CDR3 length: 16; clone size: .; V gene: TRBV27; D gene: .; CDR3 protein: CASSFSRPSGANVLTF; CDR3 DNA: TGTGCCAGCAGTTTTTCAAGGCCCTCTGGGGCCAACGTCCTGACTTTC
J gene: TRBJ2-1; CDR3 length: 11; clone size: .; V gene: TRBV10-3; D gene: .; CDR3 protein: CAISEGDEQFF; CDR3 DNA: TGTGCCATCAGTGAGGGAGATGAGCAGTTCTTC
J gene: TRBJ1-2; CDR3 length: 15; clone size: .; V gene: TRBV4-1; D gene: .; CDR3 protein: CASSLGLGGGYGYTF; CDR3 DNA: TGCGCCAGCAGCCTAGGTCTGGGCGGGGGCTATGGCTACACCTTC
J gene: TRBJ2-5; CDR3 length: 11; clone size: .; V gene: TRBV4-1; D gene: .; CDR3 protein: CASSLQETQYF; CDR3 DNA: TGCGCCAGCAGCCTTCAAGAGACCCAGTACTTC
J gene: TRBJ2-2; CDR3 length: 16; clone size: .; V gene: TRBV10-3; D gene: .; CDR3 protein: CAISRVPIANTGELFF; CDR3 DNA: TGTGCCATCAGTAGGGTCCCCATCGCGAACACCGGGGAGCTGTTTTTT
J gene: TRBJ1-1; CDR3 length: 15; clone size: .; V gene: TRBV5-5; D gene: .; CDR3 protein: CASSLARGANTEAFF; CDR3 DNA: TGTGCCAGCAGCTTGGCCCGGGGGGCGAACACTGAAGCTTTCTTT
J gene: TRBJ1-1; CDR3 length: 13; clone size: .; V gene: TRBV2; D gene: .; CDR3 protein: CASNRQQNTEAFF; CDR3 DNA: TGTGCCAGCAATCGGCAGCAGAACACTGAAGCTTTCTTT
J gene: TRBJ1-2; CDR3 length: 12; clone size: .; V gene: TRBV6-5; D gene: .; CDR3 protein: CASSQETYGYTF; CDR3 DNA: TGTGCCAGCAGTCAGGAGACCTATGGCTACACCTTC
J gene: TRBJ1-1; CDR3 length: 15; clone size: .; V gene: TRBV27; D gene: .; CDR3 protein: CASSLSHPSYTEAFF; CDR3 DNA: TGTGCCAGCAGTTTATCGCACCCGAGTTACACTGAAGCTTTCTTT
J gene: TRBJ1-2; CDR3 length: 14; clone size: .; V gene: TRBV29-1; D gene: .; CDR3 protein: CSTTWRLSNYGYTF; CDR3 DNA: TGCAGCACCACCTGGAGGCTTTCTAACTATGGCTACACCTTC
J gene: TRBJ2-7; CDR3 length: 13; clone size: .; V gene: TRBV30; D gene: .; CDR3 protein: CAWSTGPPGEQYF; CDR3 DNA: TGTGCCTGGAGTACGGGACCCCCGGGGGAGCAGTACTTC
J gene: TRBJ2-2; CDR3 length: 15; clone size: .; V gene: TRBV3-1/TRBV3-2; D gene: .; CDR3 protein: CASSQGTYNTGELFF; CDR3 DNA: TGTGCCAGCAGCCAAGGGACTTATAACACCGGGGAGCTGTTTTTT
J gene: TRBJ1-2; CDR3 length: 14; clone size: .; V gene: TRBV19; D gene: TRBD1; CDR3 protein: CATNPQGAFTGYTF; CDR3 DNA: TGTGCCACCAACCCTCAGGGGGCCTTTACGGGCTACACCTTC
J gene: TRBJ2-1; CDR3 length: 18; clone size: once; V gene: TRBV19; D gene: TRBD2; CDR3 protein: CASSTFPPGGGAINEQFF; CDR3 DNA: TGTGCCAGTAGTACATTCCCTCCGGGCGGGGGGGCCATCAATGAGCAGTTCTTC
J gene: TRBJ2-5; CDR3 length: 15; clone size: .; V gene: TRBV19; D gene: .; CDR3 protein: CASSMGGAAQETQYF; CDR3 DNA: TGTGCCAGTAGTATGGGGGGGGCAGCACAAGAGACCCAGTACTTC
J gene: TRBJ2-1; CDR3 length: 16; clone size: .; V gene: TRBV7-2; D gene: .; CDR3 protein: CASSLDAGSSYNEQFF; CDR3 DNA: TGTGCCAGCAGCCTAGACGCGGGAAGCTCCTACAATGAGCAGTTCTTC
J gene: TRBJ1-2; CDR3 length: 13; clone size: .; V gene: TRBV10-2; D gene: TRBD1; CDR3 protein: CASSSTGVEGYTF; CDR3 DNA: TGCGCCAGCAGTTCGACAGGGGTAGAGGGCTACACCTTC
J gene: TRBJ2-3; CDR3 length: 16; clone size: .; V gene: TRBV4-1; D gene: TRBD2; CDR3 protein: CASSQDRGTRVDTQYF; CDR3 DNA: TGCGCCAGCAGCCAAGATAGGGGGACTAGGGTGGATACGCAGTATTTT
J gene: TRBJ2-7; CDR3 length: 16; clone size: .; V gene: TRBV4-2; D gene: TRBD1; CDR3 protein: CASSQATGKHSYEQYF; CDR3 DNA: TGTGCCAGCAGCCAAGCGACAGGGAAACACTCATACGAGCAGTACTTC
J gene: TRBJ2-7; CDR3 length: 14; clone size: .; V gene: TRBV4-1; D gene: TRBD1; CDR3 protein: CASSIRQGENEQYF; CDR3 DNA: TGCGCCAGCTCAATCCGACAGGGAGAAAACGAGCAGTACTTC
J gene: TRBJ2-2; CDR3 length: 13; clone size: .; V gene: TRBV12-3/TRBV12-4; D gene: .; CDR3 protein: CASSPLVTGELFF; CDR3 DNA: TGTGCCAGCAGTCCTCTAGTAACCGGGGAGCTGTTTTTT
J gene: TRBJ2-2; CDR3 length: 15; clone size: .; V gene: TRBV29-1; D gene: .; CDR3 protein: CSVPTHGANTGELFF; CDR3 DNA: TGCAGCGTTCCTACACACGGCGCGAACACCGGGGAGCTGTTTTTT
J gene: TRBJ2-1; CDR3 length: 14; clone size: .; V gene: TRBV5-1; D gene: TRBD1; CDR3 protein: CASRRQGAYNEQFF; CDR3 DNA: TGCGCCAGCAGACGGCAGGGGGCTTACAATGAGCAGTTCTTC
J gene: TRBJ1-6; CDR3 length: 13; clone size: .; V gene: TRBV19; D gene: .; CDR3 protein: CASSVTRERALHF; CDR3 DNA: TGTGCCAGTAGTGTTACCCGGGAAAGGGCCCTCCACTTT
J gene: TRBJ1-2; CDR3 length: 14; clone size: .; V gene: TRBV6-5; D gene: .; CDR3 protein: CASRKRGNPYGYTF; CDR3 DNA: TGTGCCAGCAGGAAGCGGGGCAACCCCTATGGCTACACCTTC
J gene: TRBJ1-2; CDR3 length: 12; clone size: .; V gene: TRBV29-1; D gene: .; CDR3 protein: CSGGEANYGYTF; CDR3 DNA: TGCAGCGGAGGGGAAGCTAACTATGGCTACACCTTC
J gene: TRBJ2-3; CDR3 length: 14; clone size: .; V gene: TRBV5-6; D gene: .; CDR3 protein: CASSLDWLVGTQYF; CDR3 DNA: TGTGCCAGCAGCTTGGACTGGCTGGTGGGGACGCAGTATTTT
J gene: TRBJ1-1; CDR3 length: 17; clone size: .; V gene: TRBV7-6; D gene: .; CDR3 protein: CASSPSPQELMNTEAFF; CDR3 DNA: TGTGCCAGCAGCCCTAGCCCACAGGAACTCATGAACACTGAAGCTTTCTTT
J gene: TRBJ2-1; CDR3 length: 15; clone size: .; V gene: TRBV5-4; D gene: TRBD2; CDR3 protein: CASSSGLAGGPGKLF; CDR3 DNA: TGTGCCAGCAGCTCAGGACTAGCGGGGGGGCCTGGTAAGCTCTTC
J gene: TRBJ1-1; CDR3 length: 14; clone size: .; V gene: TRBV9; D gene: .; CDR3 protein: CASSVQALNTEAFF; CDR3 DNA: TGTGCCAGCAGCGTTCAGGCCCTGAACACTGAAGCTTTCTTT
J gene: TRBJ1-1; CDR3 length: 14; clone size: .; V gene: TRBV9; D gene: .; CDR3 protein: CASSPMVMNTEAFF; CDR3 DNA: TGTGCCAGCAGCCCCATGGTGATGAACACTGAAGCTTTCTTT
J gene: TRBJ1-1; CDR3 length: 13; clone size: .; V gene: TRBV6-5; D gene: TRBD1; CDR3 protein: CASFRQGRTEAFF; CDR3 DNA: TGTGCCAGTTTTCGACAGGGTCGGACTGAAGCTTTCTTT
J gene: TRBJ2-7; CDR3 length: 15; clone size: .; V gene: TRBV5-4; D gene: .; CDR3 protein: CASSPGPSESYEQYF; CDR3 DNA: TGTGCCAGCAGCCCTGGACCCTCCGAGTCGTACGAGCAGTACTTC
J gene: TRBJ1-1; CDR3 length: 14; clone size: .; V gene: TRBV27; D gene: .; CDR3 protein: CASSLTPVNTEAFF; CDR3 DNA: TGTGCCAGCAGTTTAACCCCTGTGAACACTGAAGCTTTCTTT
J gene: TRBJ1-2; CDR3 length: 13; clone size: .; V gene: TRBV29-1; D gene: TRBD1; CDR3 protein: CSARQGIDYGYTF; CDR3 DNA: TGCAGCGCCAGACAGGGGATAGACTATGGCTACACCTTC
J gene: TRBJ2-7; CDR3 length: 13; clone size: .; V gene: TRBV9; D gene: TRBD1; CDR3 protein: CASSVNNRGEQYF; CDR3 DNA: TGTGCCAGCAGCGTAAATAACAGGGGCGAGCAGTACTTC
J gene: TRBJ2-1; CDR3 length: 17; clone size: .; V gene: TRBV18; D gene: TRBD2; CDR3 protein: CASSPSLAGSSYNEQFF; CDR3 DNA: TGTGCCAGCTCACCTTCTCTAGCGGGGAGCTCCTACAATGAGCAGTTCTTC
J gene: TRBJ1-1; CDR3 length: 15; clone size: .; V gene: TRBV19; D gene: .; CDR3 protein: CASNSGTALDTEAFF; CDR3 DNA: TGTGCCAGTAATTCTGGGACTGCTCTGGACACTGAAGCTTTCTTT